The 25 T cell receptor beta chains given below trace back to one sample, sequenced in a study of cytotoxic CD8 clonotypes in ibrutinib-treated CLL. Profiling relied on immunoSEQ multiplex PCR, and the TCRdb table lists in-frame clones only, not all of them. Among some 93,000 clones, around 73% were seen once, and the ten largest hold 25% to 35%. The sequenced sample was PBMCs, obtained after 12 months of ibrutinib treatment. The receptors stem from a human donor with chronic lymphocytic leukemia.

This chain joins TRBV29-1 and TRBJ1-2; 8 bases fit TRBD1. V was clipped by 4 bases and J by 8 bases; unmatched bases: 6. In germline, CDR1 is SQVTM, CDR2 ANQGSEA. CDR3 length equals 12 residues. In DNA form, the CDR3 reads TGCAGCGTTGGCGGACAGGGAAGCGGCTACACCTTC. Its translation is CSVGGQGSGYTF.

With respect to this clone: This CDR3 is also generated by other DNA sequences in the sample. This chain connects TRBV6-5 to TRBJ1-5; D is undetermined. Germline V CDR1 and CDR2: MNHEY, SVGAGI. CDR3 size: 14 residues. Trimming took off 6 bases at V and 0 bases at J, with 9 bases between the two ends. Written as DNA, the CDR3 is TGTGCCAGCAGCTCCGGCGGTAGCAATCAGCCCCAGCATTTT. Translation: CASSSGGSNQPQHF.

This chain links TRBV4-1 with TRBJ2-3, with D perhaps given as TRBD1 or TRBD2 (5 bases each). Germline CDR1 reads MGHRA; CDR2 reads YSYEKL. V was clipped by 0 bases and J by 3 bases, with 16 bases between them. This CDR3 contains 17 residues. The CDR3 is CASSQEIKRGLTDTQYF. The CDR3, as DNA: TGCGCCAGCAGCCAAGAAATAAAGAGGGGTCTAACAGATACGCAGTATTTT.

CDR3 DNA sequence: TGCGCCAGCAGCCAAGGCCAGGCGGTGACAACCGTAAACGAAAAACTGTTTTTT. It translates to CASSQGQAVTTVNEKLFF. V usage is TRBV4-1 and J usage is TRBJ1-4; no firm D call. Germline V lookup: CDR1 MGHRA, CDR2 YSYEKL. Trimming left V 1 base short and J 8 bases short, with 23 bases between. This CDR3 has 18 amino acids.

The gene calls are TRBV7-2 and TRBJ2-2; D not certain. Per the germline V gene, CDR1 is SGHTA and CDR2 is FQGNSA. CDR3 length: 14 residues. With 0 bases removed from V and 5 bases from J, the gap between germline ends came to 7 bases. The DNA for the CDR3 is TGTGCCAGCAGCTTAGCCCCAAATACCGGGGAGCTGTTTTTT. Translating gives CASSLAPNTGELFF. The full variable domain, its missing parts supplied by reference TRBV7-2 and TRBJ2-2, is GAGVSQSPSNKVTEKGKDVELRCDPISGHTALYWYRQSLGQGLEFLIYFQGNSAPDKSGLPSDRFSAERTGGSVSTLTIQRTQQEDSAVYLCASSLAPNTGELFFGEGSRLTVL.

The chain couples TRBV5-1 to TRBJ1-3; 10 nucleotides line up with TRBD1. The trim removed 2 bases at V and 4 bases at J, leaving 3 bases unmatched. CDR1 is SGHRS, CDR2 YFSETQ, per germline. The CDR3 runs to 15 residues. CDR3 coding DNA: TGCGCCAGCAGCTTAGGGACAGGGGCCGGAAACACCATATATTTT. It encodes CASSLGTGAGNTIYF.

This sequence joins TRBV5-1 and TRBJ2-7; TRBD1 is a possible D gene (6 bases). CDR1 and CDR2 from the germline V gene are SGHRS and YFSETQ. Trimming removed 0 bases from V and 5 bases from J, with 15 bases in between. CDR3 length: 15 amino acids. Written as DNA, the CDR3 is TGCGCCAGCAGCTTGGATACAGGGTCTTCCCACGAGCAGTACTTC. It yields the protein CASSLDTGSSHEQYF. Drawing the rest from reference TRBV5-1 and TRBJ2-7, the complete variable domain is KAGVTQTPRYLIKTRGQQVTLSCSPISGHRSVSWYQQTPGQGLQFLFEYFSETQRNKGNFPGRFSGRQFSNSRSEMNVSTLELGDSALYLCASSLDTGSSHEQYFGPGTRLTVT.

The chain has TRBV30 and TRBJ2-3; no reliable D call. CDR3 length: 14 residues. Germline CDR1 is GTSNPN and CDR2 is SVGIG (reference sequence). The V end lost 5 bases, the J end lost 4 bases, and 16 bases lay between the germline ends. In DNA form, the CDR3 reads TGTGCCTGGGCCCCCGCGGTGGGGTCAGATACGCAGTATTTT. This translates into CAWAPAVGSDTQYF. The whole variable domain, filled in from reference TRBV30 and TRBJ2-3, reads SQTIHQWPATLVQPVGSPLSLECTVEGTSNPNLYWYRQAAGRGLQLLFYSVGIGQISSEVPQNLSASRPQDRQFILSSKKLLLSDSGFYLCAWAPAVGSDTQYFGPGTRLTVL.

The V and J genes are TRBV2 and TRBJ2-7, with 9 bases matching TRBD1. Germline V CDR1 and CDR2: SNHLY, FYNNEI. CDR3 length: 15 amino acids. Trimming removed 3 bases from V and 2 bases from J; junction bases left unmatched: 5. This CDR3 reads CASSDSGTGTYEQYF. As DNA, the CDR3 is TGTGCCAGCAGTGATAGTGGGACAGGGACCTACGAGCAGTACTTC.

V is TRBV9 and J is TRBJ2-5, with 10 nucleotides matching TRBD2. The V gene's germline CDR1 is SGDLS and CDR2 YYNGEE. J gave up 3 bases and V 3 bases, and 2 bases lay outside the gene matches. This CDR3 is built from 14 residues. This CDR3 reads CASSAGLAKETQYF. CDR3 in DNA: TGTGCCAGCAGCGCGGGACTAGCGAAAGAGACCCAGTACTTC.

The chain combines TRBV5-6 with TRBJ2-2; D gene uncertain. Germline V CDR1 and CDR2: SGHDT, YYEEEE. The V and J ends lost 0 bases and 7 bases respectively, with 10 bases between them. There are 14 residues in the CDR3. The CDR3 DNA sequence: TGTGCCAGCAGCTTGGGATCGAGCAGCGGGGAGCTGTTTTTT. Protein sequence: CASSLGSSSGELFF.

This rearrangement joins TRBV7-3 to TRBJ1-4, with TRBD1 matching 7 bases. Germline CDR1 SGHTA, CDR2 FQGTGA. V lost 4 bases to trimming and J lost 8 bases; unmatched junction nucleotides: 7. The length of the CDR3 is 14 residues. This CDR3 reads CASSSTGAGEKLFF. CDR3 in DNA: TGTGCCAGCAGCTCAACAGGGGCTGGGGAAAAACTGTTTTTT. The full variable domain, completed using reference TRBV7-3 and TRBJ1-4, is GAGVSQTPSNKVTEKGKYVELRCDPISGHTALYWYRQSLGQGPEFLIYFQGTGAADDSGLPNDRFFAVRPEGSVSTLKIQRTERGDSAVYLCASSSTGAGEKLFFGSGTQLSVL.

V usage is TRBV10-1 and J usage is TRBJ2-5; no reliable D call. This CDR3 region has 13 residues. CDR1 WNHNN and CDR2 SYGVQD come from the germline V gene (reference sequence). V lost 10 bases, J lost 2 bases, and 14 bases lay in between. The CDR3 loop reads CATTDGVQETQYF. Here the CDR3 DNA reads TGCGCCACCACGGACGGTGTACAAGAGACCCAGTACTTC.

This rearrangement joins TRBV30 to TRBJ1-4; 9 nucleotides match TRBD1. Losses at the gene ends were 3 bases for V and 8 bases for J; bases not matched to a gene: 10. Germline V lookup: CDR1 GTSNPN, CDR2 SVGIG (reference sequence). The CDR3 totals 15 residues. The CDR3 loop reads CAWSRLTGGEEKLFF. CDR3 coding DNA: TGTGCCTGGAGCCGGTTGACAGGGGGTGAGGAAAAACTGTTTTTT.

The rearrangement joins TRBV7-3 to TRBJ1-4; D not resolved. V dropped 5 bases and J dropped 6 bases, with 19 bases sitting between them. CDR3 length: 16 residues. Germline assignment: CDR1 SGHTA and CDR2 FQGTGA. CDR3 sequence: CASSPPMVRAYEKLFF. CDR3 DNA: TGTGCCAGCAGCCCCCCAATGGTGCGGGCCTATGAAAAACTGTTTTTT.

The chain combines TRBV5-1 with TRBJ1-5, with D unclear. Trimming shortened V by 7 bases and J by 0 bases, and 23 bases separated the two germline ends. The germline CDR1 and CDR2 sequences are SGHRS and YFSETQ. CDR3 length equals 18 residues. CDR3 protein: CASPLLRQKGNSNQPQHF. The CDR3 DNA reads TGCGCCAGCCCCTTATTACGACAAAAGGGTAATAGCAATCAGCCCCAGCATTTT.

CDR3 DNA: TGCGCCAGCAGTCAAAGGGGGAGTAGCAATCAGCCCCAGCATTTT. It yields the protein CASSQRGSSNQPQHF. The chain is built from TRBV23-1 and TRBJ1-5, with D maybe TRBD1 (6 bases). TRBV23-1 is placed among ORFs of uncertain function. Trimming cost V 2 bases and J 0 bases, with 8 bases left between them. CDR3 length equals 15 residues.

In its sample, this clone was seen many times. The chain has TRBV27 and TRBJ2-1, with 8 nucleotides matching TRBD1. V lost 3 bases and J lost 9; bases outside the gene matches: 13. CDR3 size: 16 residues. The germline V gene encodes CDR1 MNHEY and CDR2 SMNVEV (reference sequence). Written as DNA, the CDR3 is TGTGCCAGCAGTTTCGGGGGACAGGCGGGGACAGGTGAGCAGTTCTTC. This codes for CASSFGGQAGTGEQFF.

This clone was observed a single time. CDR3 sequence: CASSLNAEAFF. CDR3 nucleotides: TGTGCCAGCAGCTTAAATGCTGAAGCTTTCTTT. This chain links TRBV5-4 with TRBJ1-1; D is uncertain. Trimming took 2 bases from V and 6 from J, leaving 5 bases between them. This CDR3 is built from 11 residues. Germline assignment: CDR1 SGHNT and CDR2 YYREEE (reference sequence).

This chain connects TRBV29-1 to TRBJ2-7, with D unclear. The CDR3 has 10 residues. Germline assignment: CDR1 SQVTM and CDR2 ANQGSEA. The V and J ends lost 7 bases and 6 bases respectively, with 10 bases between them. This CDR3 is CSAGESEQYF. Here the CDR3 DNA reads TGCAGCGCCGGAGAAAGCGAGCAGTACTTC.

The chain joins TRBV7-8 to TRBJ1-6; D gene uncertain. With 2 bases removed from V and 0 bases from J, the gap between germline ends came to 17 bases. Germline V gene data show CDR1 as SGHVS and CDR2 as FQNEAQ. This CDR3 is 19 amino acids long. The CDR3 reads CASSLSSRPGSSYNSPLHF. The CDR3 region has the DNA TGTGCCAGCAGCTTATCCTCCCGACCGGGGAGCTCCTATAATTCACCCCTCCACTTT.

The chain uses TRBV4-3 and TRBJ1-2, with D possibly TRBD1 on 5 matching bases. With 0 bases removed from V and 8 bases from J, the gap between germline ends came to 16 bases. CDR1 and CDR2 (germline): LGHNA, YSLEER. The CDR3 runs to 15 residues. CDR3 region: CASSQDARGSGGYTF. In DNA form, the CDR3 reads TGCGCCAGCAGCCAAGATGCAAGGGGCTCTGGCGGCTACACCTTC.

The chain recombines TRBV10-1 with TRBJ1-5, with unresolved D. V dropped 5 bases and J dropped 7 bases, with 9 bases sitting between them. Germline CDR1 reads WNHNN; CDR2 reads SYGVQD (reference sequence). The CDR3 spans 12 residues. CDR3 protein: CASSSVNQPQHF. The DNA of the CDR3 is TGCGCCAGCAGTTCAGTTAACCAGCCCCAGCATTTT.

The V and J genes are TRBV2 and TRBJ2-5; no clear D gene. Trimming stripped 8 bases from V and 5 bases from J, with 18 bases between. The CDR3 is 14 residues long. The germline gives CDR1 SNHLY, CDR2 FYNNEI. The CDR3 DNA is TGTGCCAGCGCCCGAGGAAGTCCCCCGGAGACCCAGTACTTC. This encodes CASARGSPPETQYF.

The chain employs TRBV30 and TRBJ1-1; D not resolved. The V gene lost 3 bases and the J gene lost 2 bases, with 13 bases spanning the gap. CDR1 and CDR2 (germline): GTSNPN, SVGIG (reference sequence). CDR3 length: 14 residues. CDR3 region: CAWSRPGINTEAFF. The CDR3 DNA follows: TGTGCCTGGAGCAGACCGGGGATAAACACTGAAGCTTTCTTT.